The sequence of this TCR beta chain was determined in a study of blood T cell repertoires in COVID-19. As for the study in general: Whether acute or convalescent, the COVID-19 samples came from the United States, Italy and Spain. Nucleic acid was either cDNA or gDNA, and it came from T cells, B-cell-depleted T cells, or PBMCs.

This CDR3 has 13 residues. The trim removed 6 bases at V and 8 bases at J, leaving 4 bases unmatched. Original processing methods: Researchers report that nucleated cell counts were estimated from reference gene primer amplification. Repertoires were generated with immunoSEQ multiplex PCR, while TCRdb's copy carries only in-frame clones and drops some. The V and J calls and clone size come from that table; D and trimming were worked out from the DNA. There are under 300,000 clones in the sample; approximately 80% occur only once, and around 3.6% lies in the top ten. Sample: peripheral blood. The J gene is TRBJ1-4, the V gene TRBV12-3 or TRBV12-4, with 9 positions matching TRBD1. The receptor's source is a woman in her 40s with active or convalescent COVID-19. The CDR3 here is CASSWTGDEKLFF. The CDR3 DNA sequence: TGTGCCAGCAGCTGGACAGGGGACGAAAAACTGTTTTTT.